A selection of T cell receptor beta chains follows, all from one sample in a study of blood T cells in healthy people across ages. TCRdb fed the 5' RACE reads into MiXCR, producing one record per CDR3 protein. The table lists roughly 1,700,000 distinct CDR3 sequences, roughly 28% of them singletons. The sequencing input was blood. The receptor set was obtained from a woman under 40 in good health. The CDR3 runs from the conserved cysteine through the conserved F or W.

V gene | CDR3 protein
TRBV9 | CASSVTSGGNCEQFF
TRBV7-2 | CASSYNTGRETQYF
TRBV29-1 | CSVTSRAAYEQYF
TRBV7-2 | CASSLAQVYEQYF
TRBV5-1 | CASSLEKGFYEQYF
TRBV2 | CASTWQGVQETQYF
TRBV7-2 | CAGSREGLAGASTDTQYF
TRBV10-3 | CAISEGGVLGYTF
TRBV19 | CASSLVSGTRETQYF
TRBV29-1 | CSVKDREETQYF
TRBV5-1 | CASSPVGTDSYEQYF
TRBV5-1 | CASSLMGTEETQYF
TRBV6-6 | CASSSRSTGGSNQPQHF
TRBV30 | CARSWDSNGYTF
TRBV29-1 | CSAESGTGKAGELFF
TRBV10-3 | CAISAGQDNEQFF
TRBV5-6 | CAGQTGANEQFF
TRBV20-1 | CSASKLAGENIQYF
TRBV6-5 | CASTLGQGRREQYF
TRBV20-1 | CSARSGQGIFNQPQHF
TRBV2 | CASSRPLTDTQYF
TRBV7-9 | CASSLVETVDTQYF
TRBV20-1 | CSARDIGGPYEQYF
TRBV7-2 | CARSRDRGLNEQYF
TRBV6-1 | CASSPDGRNNYGYTF
TRBV9 | CASSTSSSTGHQFF
TRBV20-1 | CSAEGVGAGYTF
TRBV6-2/TRBV6-3 | CASSYGSSGSYEQYF
TRBV28 | CASSPPSTGYLSYEQYF
TRBV4-3 | CASSQALGASGSHEQYF
TRBV5-1 | CASSNGQPNTEAFF
TRBV24-1 | CATSDSGVDYGYTF
TRBV9 | CASSAPSDTQYF
TRBV7-2 | CASSLGGGTASYEQYF
TRBV20-1 | CSATATSGEHTDTQYF
TRBV5-1 | CASSLEGGGTTDTQYF
TRBV12-3/TRBV12-4 | CASSFANTEAFF
TRBV9 | CASSVGVGWDTEAFF
TRBV7-9 | CASSPWDRGQETQYF
TRBV29-1 | CSVGGRGNEKLFF
TRBV20-1 | CSAAQGLDTQYF
TRBV28 | CASRRTGGSGYTF
TRBV5-1 | CASSLLGSLNTEAFF
TRBV20-1 | CSASWDRSSYNEQFF
TRBV5-1 | CASSGQSSSGANVLTF
TRBV12-3/TRBV12-4 | CASSLASRGEQFF
TRBV29-1 | CSVRTGDEQYF
TRBV20-1 | CSASSQDLFNTGERFF
TRBV5-6 | CASSPKLITGELFF
TRBV14 | CASSQDGWLAGNQETQYF
TRBV25-1 | CASSGQHRAHTEAFF
TRBV4-3 | CASSQEELAETTDTQYF
TRBV20-1 | CSADTGWTGGSGYTF